This passage covers 5 T cell receptor beta chains from one sample sequenced in a study of cytomegalovirus exposure and HLA in healthy donors. Use of 60 Vbeta and 13 Jbeta primers characterized the PCR. Profiled with immunoSEQ multiplex PCR; TCRdb holds only in-frame clones, not every one. This table has approximately 120,000 clones, 83% appearing once. The sequencing sample was made of PBMCs. Source of these receptors: a woman between 35 and 50 years old in good health and CMV-seropositive.

The rearrangement uses TRBV7-9 and TRBJ1-2, with 8 nucleotides matching TRBD1. This CDR3 comprises 15 residues. Germline V gene sequence: CDR1 SEHNR, CDR2 FQNEAQ (reference sequence). V gave up 5 bases and J gave up 7 bases; unmatched junction bases: 12. The CDR3 sequence: CASSPPLGQVSGYTF. As DNA, the CDR3 is TGTGCCAGCAGCCCTCCCCTGGGACAGGTGAGTGGCTACACCTTC.

Points on this clone: The sample carries other DNA sequences with the same CDR3. This chain connects TRBV30 to TRBJ1-2, with D unclear. The germline CDR1 and CDR2 sequences are GTSNPN and SVGIG (reference sequence). V was trimmed by 0 bases and J by 5 bases, leaving 10 bases between them. The CDR3 consists of 13 residues. The CDR3 spells CAWSVRGEYGYTF. Written as DNA, the CDR3 is TGTGCCTGGAGTGTACGGGGAGAGTATGGCTACACCTTC.

This CDR3 is CASSTQGYEQYF. The CDR3, as DNA: TGTGCCAGCAGTACCCAGGGATACGAGCAGTACTTC. The chain links TRBV28 to TRBJ2-7; weak D call: TRBD1 (5 bases). This CDR3 has 12 amino acids. Trimming shortened V by 5 bases and J by 4 bases, and 9 bases separated the two germline ends. The germline CDR1 and CDR2 sequences are MDHEN and SYDVKM.

This chain links TRBV11-3 with TRBJ2-1, with 9 bases matching TRBD2. This CDR3 has 18 residues. Germline CDR1 and CDR2: SGHNT and YENEEA. With 3 bases clipped from V and 2 bases from J, the junction kept 11 bases outside the gene matches. Here the CDR3 reads CASSFTVSGSGAYNEQFF. The CDR3 nucleotides are TGTGCCAGCAGCTTTACGGTTAGCGGGAGTGGAGCCTACAATGAGCAGTTCTTC. Full variable domain (rest looked up from reference TRBV11-3 and TRBJ2-1): EAGVVQSPRYKIIEKKQPVAFWCNPISGHNTLYWYLQNLGQGPELLIRYENEEAVDDSQLPKDRFSAERLKGVDSTLKIQPAELGDSAVYLCASSFTVSGSGAYNEQFFGPGTRLTVL.

CDR3 nucleotide sequence: TGTGCCAGCAGTTCTCAGGGGGCTGGTTTTGATCAGCCCCAGCATTTT. It specifies CASSSQGAGFDQPQHF. This chain links TRBV6-6 with TRBJ1-5, with 8 bases aligning to TRBD1. The CDR3 consists of 16 residues. From germline, CDR1 is MNHNY and CDR2 SVGAGI (reference sequence). Trimming took 4 bases from V and 5 from J; bases not matched to a gene: 10.